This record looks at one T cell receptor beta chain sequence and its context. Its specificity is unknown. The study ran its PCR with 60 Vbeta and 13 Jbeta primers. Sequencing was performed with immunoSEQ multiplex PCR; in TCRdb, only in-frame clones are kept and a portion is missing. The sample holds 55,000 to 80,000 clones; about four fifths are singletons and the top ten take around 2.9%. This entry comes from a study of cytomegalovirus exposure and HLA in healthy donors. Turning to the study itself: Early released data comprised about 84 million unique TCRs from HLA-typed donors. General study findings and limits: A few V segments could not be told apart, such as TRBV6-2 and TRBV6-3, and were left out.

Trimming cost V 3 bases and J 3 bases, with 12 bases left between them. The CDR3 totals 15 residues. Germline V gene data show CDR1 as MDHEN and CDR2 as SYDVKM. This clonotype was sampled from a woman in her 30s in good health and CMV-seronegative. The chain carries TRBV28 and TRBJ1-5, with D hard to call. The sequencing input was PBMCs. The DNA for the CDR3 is TGTGCCAGCAGTTTGTTTGGACTGATCAATCAGCCCCAGCATTTT. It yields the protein CASSLFGLINQPQHF.